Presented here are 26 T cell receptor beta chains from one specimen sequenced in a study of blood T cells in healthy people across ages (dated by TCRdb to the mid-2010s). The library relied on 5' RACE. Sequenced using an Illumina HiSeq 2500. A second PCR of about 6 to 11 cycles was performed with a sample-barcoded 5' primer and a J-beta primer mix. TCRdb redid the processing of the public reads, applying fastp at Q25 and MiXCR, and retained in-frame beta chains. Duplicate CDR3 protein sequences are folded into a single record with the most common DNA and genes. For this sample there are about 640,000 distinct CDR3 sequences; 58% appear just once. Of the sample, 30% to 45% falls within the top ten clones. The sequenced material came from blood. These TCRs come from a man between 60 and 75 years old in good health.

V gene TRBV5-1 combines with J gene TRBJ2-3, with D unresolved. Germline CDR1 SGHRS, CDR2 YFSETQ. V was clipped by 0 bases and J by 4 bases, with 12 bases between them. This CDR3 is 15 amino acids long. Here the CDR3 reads CASSLEDPSADTQYF. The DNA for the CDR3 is TGCGCCAGCAGCTTGGAAGACCCCTCGGCAGATACGCAGTATTTT.

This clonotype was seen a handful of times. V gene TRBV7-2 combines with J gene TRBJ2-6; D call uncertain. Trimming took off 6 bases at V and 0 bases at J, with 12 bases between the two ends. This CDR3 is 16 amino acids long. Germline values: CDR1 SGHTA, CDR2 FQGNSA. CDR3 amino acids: CASSSQVFSGANVLTF. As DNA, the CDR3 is TGTGCCAGCAGTTCTCAGGTGTTCTCTGGGGCCAACGTCCTGACTTTC. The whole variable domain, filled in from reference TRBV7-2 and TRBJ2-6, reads GAGVSQSPSNKVTEKGKDVELRCDPISGHTALYWYRQSLGQGLEFLIYFQGNSAPDKSGLPSDRFSAERTGGSVSTLTIQRTQQEDSAVYLCASSSQVFSGANVLTFGAGSRLTVL.

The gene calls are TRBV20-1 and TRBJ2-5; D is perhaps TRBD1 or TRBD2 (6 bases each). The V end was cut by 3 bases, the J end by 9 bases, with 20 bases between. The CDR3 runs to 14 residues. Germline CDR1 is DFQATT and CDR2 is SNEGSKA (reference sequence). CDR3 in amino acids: CSARTPGQRGAQYF. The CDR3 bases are TGCAGTGCTAGGACGCCCGGACAGAGGGGGGCCCAGTACTTC.

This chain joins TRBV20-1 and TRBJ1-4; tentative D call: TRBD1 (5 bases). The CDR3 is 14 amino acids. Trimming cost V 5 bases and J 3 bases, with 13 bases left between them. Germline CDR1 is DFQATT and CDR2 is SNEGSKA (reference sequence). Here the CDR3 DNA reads TGCAGTGCTTCGCCGTGGGGCTCTAATGAAAAACTGTTTTTT. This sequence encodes CSASPWGSNEKLFF.

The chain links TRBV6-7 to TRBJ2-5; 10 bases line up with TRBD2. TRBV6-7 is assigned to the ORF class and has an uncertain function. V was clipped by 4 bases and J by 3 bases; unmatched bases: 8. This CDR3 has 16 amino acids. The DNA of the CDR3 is TGTGCCAGCAGTTCACCCCTAGCGGGGGCTAAAGAGACCCAGTACTTC. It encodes CASSSPLAGAKETQYF.

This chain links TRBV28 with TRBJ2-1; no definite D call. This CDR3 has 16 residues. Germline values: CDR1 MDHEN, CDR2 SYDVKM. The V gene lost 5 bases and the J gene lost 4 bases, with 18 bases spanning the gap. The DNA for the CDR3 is TGTGCCAGCAGTGACCCAACACTCGGAAATTACAATGAGCAGTTCTTC. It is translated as CASSDPTLGNYNEQFF.

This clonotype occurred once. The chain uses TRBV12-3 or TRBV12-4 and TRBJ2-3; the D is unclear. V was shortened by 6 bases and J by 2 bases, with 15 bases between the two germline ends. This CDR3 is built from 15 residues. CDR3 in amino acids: CASSPYRSHTDTQYF. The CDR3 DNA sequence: TGTGCCAGCAGCCCCTACCGAAGCCACACAGATACGCAGTATTTT.

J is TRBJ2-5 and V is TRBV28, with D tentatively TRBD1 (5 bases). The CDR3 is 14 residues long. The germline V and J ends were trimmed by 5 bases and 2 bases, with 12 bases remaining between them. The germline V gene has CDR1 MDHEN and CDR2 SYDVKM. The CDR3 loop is CASSRSGAQETQYF. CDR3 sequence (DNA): TGTGCCAGCAGTAGATCTGGGGCTCAAGAGACCCAGTACTTC. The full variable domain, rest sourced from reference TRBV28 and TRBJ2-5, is DVKVTQSSRYLVKRTGEKVFLECVQDMDHENMFWYRQDPGLGLRLIYFSYDVKMKEKGDIPEGYSVSREKKERFSLILESASTNQTSMYLCASSRSGAQETQYFGPGTRLLVL.

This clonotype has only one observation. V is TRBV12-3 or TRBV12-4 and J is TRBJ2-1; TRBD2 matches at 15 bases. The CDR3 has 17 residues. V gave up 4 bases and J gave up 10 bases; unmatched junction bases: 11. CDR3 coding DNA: TGTGCCAGCAGTTCGGGACTAGCGGGGGGACCAGAGGGCGAGCAGTTCTTC. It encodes CASSSGLAGGPEGEQFF.

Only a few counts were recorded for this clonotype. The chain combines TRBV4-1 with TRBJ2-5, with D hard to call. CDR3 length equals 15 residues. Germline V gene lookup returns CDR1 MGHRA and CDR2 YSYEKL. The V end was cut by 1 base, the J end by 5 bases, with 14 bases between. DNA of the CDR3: TGCGCCAGCAGCCAAGGGCTAGTAGGTTTGGAGACCCAGTACTTC. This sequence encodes CASSQGLVGLETQYF.

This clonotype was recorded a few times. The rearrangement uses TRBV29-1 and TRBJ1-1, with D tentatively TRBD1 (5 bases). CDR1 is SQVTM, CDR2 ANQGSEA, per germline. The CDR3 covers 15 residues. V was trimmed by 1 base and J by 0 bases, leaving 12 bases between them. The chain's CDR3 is CSVEGGRGVNTEAFF. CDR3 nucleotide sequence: TGCAGCGTTGAAGGTGGACGGGGGGTGAACACTGAAGCTTTCTTT. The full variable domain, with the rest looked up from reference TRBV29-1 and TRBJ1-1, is SAVISQKPSRDICQRGTSLTIQCQVDSQVTMMFWYRQQPGQSLTLIATANQGSEATYESGFVIDKFPISRPNLTFSTLTVSNMSPEDSSIYLCSVEGGRGVNTEAFFGQGTRLTVV.

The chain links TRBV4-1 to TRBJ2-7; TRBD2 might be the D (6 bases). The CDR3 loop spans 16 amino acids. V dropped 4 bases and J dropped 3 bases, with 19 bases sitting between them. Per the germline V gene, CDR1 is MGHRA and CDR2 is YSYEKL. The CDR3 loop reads CASSLAGTSLLYEQYF. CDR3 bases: TGCGCCAGCAGCCTGGCGGGGACGAGTCTTCTCTACGAGCAGTACTTC.

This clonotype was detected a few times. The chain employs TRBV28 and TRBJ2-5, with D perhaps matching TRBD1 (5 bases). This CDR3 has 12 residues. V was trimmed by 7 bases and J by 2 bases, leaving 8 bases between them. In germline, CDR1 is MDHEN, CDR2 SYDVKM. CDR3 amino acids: CASTPGQETQYF. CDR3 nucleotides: TGTGCCAGCACCCCAGGGCAAGAGACCCAGTACTTC.

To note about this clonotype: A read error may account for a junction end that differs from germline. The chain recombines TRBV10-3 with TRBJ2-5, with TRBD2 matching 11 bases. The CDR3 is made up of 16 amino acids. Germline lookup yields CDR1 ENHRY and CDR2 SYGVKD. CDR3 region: CVISLRLAGYQETQYF. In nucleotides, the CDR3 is TGTGTCATCAGCCTCCGACTAGCGGGGTACCAAGAGACCCAGTACTTC.

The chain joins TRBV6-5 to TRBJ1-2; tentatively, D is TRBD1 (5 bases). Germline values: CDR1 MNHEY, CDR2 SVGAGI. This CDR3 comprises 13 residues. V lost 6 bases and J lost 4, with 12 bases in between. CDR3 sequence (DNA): TGTGCCAGCAGCCCCGGGGCCAGCTATGGCTACACCTTC. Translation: CASSPGASYGYTF.

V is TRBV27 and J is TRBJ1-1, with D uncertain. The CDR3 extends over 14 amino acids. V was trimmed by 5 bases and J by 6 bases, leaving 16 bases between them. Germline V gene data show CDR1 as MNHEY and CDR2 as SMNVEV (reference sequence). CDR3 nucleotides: TGTGCCAGCAGTCTGGATGGTTGGTTTTCTGAAGCTTTCTTT. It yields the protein CASSLDGWFSEAFF.

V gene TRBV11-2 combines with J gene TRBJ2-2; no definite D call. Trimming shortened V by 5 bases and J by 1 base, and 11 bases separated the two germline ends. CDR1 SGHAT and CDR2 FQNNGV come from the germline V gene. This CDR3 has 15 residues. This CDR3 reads CASSPQQLNTGELFF. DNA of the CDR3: TGTGCCAGCAGCCCCCAACAGTTGAACACCGGGGAGCTGTTTTTT.

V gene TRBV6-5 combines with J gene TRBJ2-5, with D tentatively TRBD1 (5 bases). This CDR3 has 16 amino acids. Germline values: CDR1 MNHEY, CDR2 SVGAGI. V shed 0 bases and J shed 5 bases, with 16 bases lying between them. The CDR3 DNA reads TGTGCCAGCAGTTACTCGACGTCAGGGCTGGGGGAGACCCAGTACTTC. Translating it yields CASSYSTSGLGETQYF.

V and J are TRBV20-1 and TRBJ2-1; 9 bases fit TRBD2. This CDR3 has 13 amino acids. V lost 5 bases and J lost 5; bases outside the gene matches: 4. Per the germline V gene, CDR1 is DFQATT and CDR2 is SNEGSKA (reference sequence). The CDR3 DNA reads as TGCAGTGCTCCTAGCGGGAATGACAATGAGCAGTTCTTC. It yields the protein CSAPSGNDNEQFF.

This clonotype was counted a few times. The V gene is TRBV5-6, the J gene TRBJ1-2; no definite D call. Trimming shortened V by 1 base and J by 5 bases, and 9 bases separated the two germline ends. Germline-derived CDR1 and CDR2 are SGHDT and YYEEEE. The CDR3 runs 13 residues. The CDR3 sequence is CASSLISGYGYTF. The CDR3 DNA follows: TGTGCCAGCAGCTTGATTTCGGGGTATGGCTACACCTTC. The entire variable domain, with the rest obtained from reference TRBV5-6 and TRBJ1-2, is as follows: DAGVTQSPTHLIKTRGQQVTLRCSPKSGHDTVSWYQQALGQGPQFIFQYYEEEERQRGNFPDRFSGHQFPNYSSELNVNALLLGDSALYLCASSLISGYGYTFGSGTRLTVV.

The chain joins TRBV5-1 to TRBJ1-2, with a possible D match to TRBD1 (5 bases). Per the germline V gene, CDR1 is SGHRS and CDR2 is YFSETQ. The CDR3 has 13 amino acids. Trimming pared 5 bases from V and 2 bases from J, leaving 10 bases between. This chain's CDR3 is CASRQDGNYGYTF. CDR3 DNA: TGCGCCAGCAGACAGGACGGGAACTATGGCTACACCTTC.

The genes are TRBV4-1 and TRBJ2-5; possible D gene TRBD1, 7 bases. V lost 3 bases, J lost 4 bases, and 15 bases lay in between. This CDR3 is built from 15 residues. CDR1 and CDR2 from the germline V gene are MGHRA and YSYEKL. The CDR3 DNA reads TGCGCCAGCAGCCATCGACAGGGAGGTGGAGAGACCCAGTACTTC. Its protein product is CASSHRQGGGETQYF.

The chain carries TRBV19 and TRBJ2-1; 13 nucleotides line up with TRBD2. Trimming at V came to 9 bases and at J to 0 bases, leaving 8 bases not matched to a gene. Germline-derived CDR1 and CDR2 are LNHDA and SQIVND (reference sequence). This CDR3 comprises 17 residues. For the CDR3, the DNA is TGTGCCAGCCTTGGACTAGCGGGGGAAGGCTCCTACAATGAGCAGTTCTTC. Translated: CASLGLAGEGSYNEQFF.

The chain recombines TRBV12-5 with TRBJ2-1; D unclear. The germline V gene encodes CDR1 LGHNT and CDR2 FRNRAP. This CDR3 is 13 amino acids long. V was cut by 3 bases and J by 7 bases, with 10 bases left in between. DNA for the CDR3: TGTGCTAGTGGTTTACCGACTCGGAATGAGCAGTTCTTC. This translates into CASGLPTRNEQFF.

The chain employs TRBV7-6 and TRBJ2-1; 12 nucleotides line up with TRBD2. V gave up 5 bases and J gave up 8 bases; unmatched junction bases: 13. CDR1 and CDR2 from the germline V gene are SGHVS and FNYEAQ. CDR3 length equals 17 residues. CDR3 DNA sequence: TGTGCCAGCAGCCCTAGCGGGGGGGCCTCCCTCGTGTATGAGCAGTTCTTC. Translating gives CASSPSGGASLVYEQFF. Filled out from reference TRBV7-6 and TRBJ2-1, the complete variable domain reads GAGVSQSPRYKVTKRGQDVALRCDPISGHVSLYWYRQALGQGPEFLTYFNYEAQQDKSGLPNDRFSAERPEGSISTLTIQRTEQRDSAMYRCASSPSGGASLVYEQFFGPGTRLTVL.

CDR3 loop: CSARPSVGLAGANEQFF. In DNA form, the CDR3 reads TGCAGTGCTAGACCGAGCGTCGGCCTAGCGGGGGCGAATGAGCAGTTCTTC. The chain combines TRBV20-1 with TRBJ2-1; TRBD2 matches 10 bases. The CDR3 has 17 amino acids. V lost 2 bases and J lost 7; bases outside the gene matches: 14. Germline values: CDR1 DFQATT, CDR2 SNEGSKA (reference sequence).